This T cell receptor (beta chain) is drawn from a study of OX40 agonist ivuxolimab in advanced cancers. Study-wide context: Checkpoint inhibitors had been given previously to 40% of patients.

Turning to this clone: The target antigen is unknown.

The CDR3 consists of 12 residues. Per the germline V gene, CDR1 is SGHDN and CDR2 is FVKESK. V lost 1 base and J lost 3, with 1 base in between. Here immunoSEQ multiplex PCR was the method, and the copy in TCRdb shows in-frame clones only, minus some. The sample contains approximately 70,000 clones, about 89% of which appear only once. Study conclusions and caveats: Normalized expansion of T-cell clones was also low for some nonresponders. Partial responders at 0.1-3.0 mg/kg had among the lowest clonal expansion.

Here the sequenced sample was CD4+ or CD8+ T cells sorted from blood, taken in a trial of the OX40 agonist ivuxolimab. This sequence originates from an adult with an advanced solid tumor such as melanoma, head and neck, liver or kidney cancer. The chain combines TRBV14 with TRBJ2-1; D gene uncertain. In DNA form, the CDR3 reads TGTGCCAGCAGCCAAGTCTACAATGAGCAGTTCTTC. Encoded protein: CASSQVYNEQFF.